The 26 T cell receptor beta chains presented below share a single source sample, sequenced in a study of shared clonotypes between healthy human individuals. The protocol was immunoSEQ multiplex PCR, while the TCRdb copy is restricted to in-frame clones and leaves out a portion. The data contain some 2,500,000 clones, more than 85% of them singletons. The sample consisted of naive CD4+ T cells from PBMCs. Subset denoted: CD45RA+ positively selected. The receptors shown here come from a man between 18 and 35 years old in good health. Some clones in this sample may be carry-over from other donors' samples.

For the CDR3, the DNA is TGTGCCAGCAGTTTATCGCGGGAGCCGGGCTACAATGAGCAGTTCTTC. Translated: CASSLSREPGYNEQFF. V usage is TRBV28 and J usage is TRBJ2-1; TRBD2 agrees at 7 bases. The CDR3 has 16 amino acids. Per germline, CDR1 MDHEN and CDR2 SYDVKM. V was pared by 1 base and J by 3 bases, with 6 bases of the junction left unmatched.

The CDR3 sequence is CAWAPGTGYGYTF. The DNA for the CDR3 is TGTGCCTGGGCTCCCGGGACAGGGTATGGCTACACCTTC. V gene TRBV30 combines with J gene TRBJ1-2, with 9 positions matching TRBD1. The CDR3 runs to 13 residues. Germline V gene lookup returns CDR1 GTSNPN and CDR2 SVGIG (reference sequence). V lost 5 bases, J lost 5 bases, and 6 bases stayed unmatched.

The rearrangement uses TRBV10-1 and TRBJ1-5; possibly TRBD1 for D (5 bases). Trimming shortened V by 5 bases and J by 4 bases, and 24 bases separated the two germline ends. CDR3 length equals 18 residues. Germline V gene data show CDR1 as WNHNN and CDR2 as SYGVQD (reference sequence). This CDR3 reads CASSRGGQGLIRNQPQHF. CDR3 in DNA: TGCGCCAGCAGTCGAGGCGGTCAGGGACTAATAAGAAATCAGCCCCAGCATTTT.

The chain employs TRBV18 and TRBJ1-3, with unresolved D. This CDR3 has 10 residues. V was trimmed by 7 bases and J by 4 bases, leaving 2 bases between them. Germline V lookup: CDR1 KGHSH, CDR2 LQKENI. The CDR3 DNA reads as TGTGCCAGCTACGGAAACACCATATATTTT. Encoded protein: CASYGNTIYF.

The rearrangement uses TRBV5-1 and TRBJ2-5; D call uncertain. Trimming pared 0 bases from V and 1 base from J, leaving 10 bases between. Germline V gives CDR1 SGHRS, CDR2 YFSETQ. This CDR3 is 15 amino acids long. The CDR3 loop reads CASSLAQAIQETQYF. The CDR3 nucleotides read TGCGCCAGCAGCTTGGCTCAGGCCATCCAAGAGACCCAGTACTTC.

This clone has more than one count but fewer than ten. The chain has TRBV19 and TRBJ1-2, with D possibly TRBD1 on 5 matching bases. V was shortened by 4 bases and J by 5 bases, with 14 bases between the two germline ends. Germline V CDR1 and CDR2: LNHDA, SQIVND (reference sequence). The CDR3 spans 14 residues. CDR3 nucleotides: TGTGCCAGTAGTACTCGACAGAACCTATATGGCTACACCTTC. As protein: CASSTRQNLYGYTF.

This CDR3 is CASSADRAGYNEQFF. Here the CDR3 DNA reads TGTGCCAGCAGCGCCGACAGGGCCGGCTACAATGAGCAGTTCTTC. The V and J genes are TRBV7-8 and TRBJ2-1; 7 bases line up with TRBD1. The length of the CDR3 is 15 residues. J gave up 3 bases and V 5 bases, and 7 bases lay outside the gene matches. Germline V gene sequence: CDR1 SGHVS, CDR2 FQNEAQ.

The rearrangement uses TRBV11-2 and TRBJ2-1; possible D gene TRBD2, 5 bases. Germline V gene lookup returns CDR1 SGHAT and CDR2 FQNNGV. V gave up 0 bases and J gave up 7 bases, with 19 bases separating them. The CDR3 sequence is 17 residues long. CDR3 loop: CASSLDLDSLGENEQFF. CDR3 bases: TGTGCCAGCAGCTTAGACTTGGACTCCCTCGGGGAAAATGAGCAGTTCTTC.

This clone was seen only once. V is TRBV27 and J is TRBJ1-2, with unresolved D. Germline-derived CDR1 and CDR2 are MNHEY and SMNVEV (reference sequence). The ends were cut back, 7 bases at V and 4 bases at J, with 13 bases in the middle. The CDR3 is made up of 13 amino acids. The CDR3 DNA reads TGTGCCAGCACCTTAGGACCCTCCTATGGCTACACCTTC. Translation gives CASTLGPSYGYTF.

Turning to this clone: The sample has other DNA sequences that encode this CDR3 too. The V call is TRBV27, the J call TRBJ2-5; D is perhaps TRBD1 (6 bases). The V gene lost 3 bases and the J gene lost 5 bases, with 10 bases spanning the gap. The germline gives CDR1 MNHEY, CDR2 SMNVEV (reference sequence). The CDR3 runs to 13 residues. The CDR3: CASSLSRGETQYF. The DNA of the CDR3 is TGTGCCAGCAGTTTGTCCAGGGGCGAGACCCAGTACTTC.

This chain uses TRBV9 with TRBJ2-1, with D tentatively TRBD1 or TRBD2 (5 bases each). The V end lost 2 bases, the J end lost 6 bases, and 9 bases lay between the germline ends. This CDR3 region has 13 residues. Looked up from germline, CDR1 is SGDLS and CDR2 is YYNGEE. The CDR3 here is CASSVGDRNEQFF. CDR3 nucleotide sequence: TGTGCCAGCAGCGTTGGGGACCGCAATGAGCAGTTCTTC.

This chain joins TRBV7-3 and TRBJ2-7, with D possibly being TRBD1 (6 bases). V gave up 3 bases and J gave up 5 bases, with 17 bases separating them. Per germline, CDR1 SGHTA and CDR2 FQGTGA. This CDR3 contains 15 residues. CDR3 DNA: TGTGCCAGCAGCTTGGCCGGGACAACTCTAAACGAGCAGTACTTC. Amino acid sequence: CASSLAGTTLNEQYF.

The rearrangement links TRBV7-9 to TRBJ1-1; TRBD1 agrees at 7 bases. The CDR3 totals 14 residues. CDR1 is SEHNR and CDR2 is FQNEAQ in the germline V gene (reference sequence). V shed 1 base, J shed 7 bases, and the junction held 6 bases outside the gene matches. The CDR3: CASSLGPQGNEAFF. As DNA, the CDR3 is TGTGCCAGCAGCTTAGGTCCACAGGGGAATGAAGCTTTCTTT.

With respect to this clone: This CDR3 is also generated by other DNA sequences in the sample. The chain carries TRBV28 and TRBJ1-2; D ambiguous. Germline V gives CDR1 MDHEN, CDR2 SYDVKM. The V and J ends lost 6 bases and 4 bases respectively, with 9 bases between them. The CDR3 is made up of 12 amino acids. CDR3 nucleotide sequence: TGTGCCAGCAGAGGCGGCGGCTATGGCTACACCTTC. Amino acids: CASRGGGYGYTF.

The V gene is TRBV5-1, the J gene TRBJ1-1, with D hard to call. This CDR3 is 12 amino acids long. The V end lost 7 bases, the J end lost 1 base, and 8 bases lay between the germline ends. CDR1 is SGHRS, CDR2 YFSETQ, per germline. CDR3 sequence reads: CASSTENTEAFF. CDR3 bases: TGCGCCAGCTCCACGGAGAACACTGAAGCTTTCTTT.

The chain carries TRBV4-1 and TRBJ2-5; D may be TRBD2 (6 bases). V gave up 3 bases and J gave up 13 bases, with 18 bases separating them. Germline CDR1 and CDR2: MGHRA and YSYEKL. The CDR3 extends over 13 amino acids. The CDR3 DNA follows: TGCGCCAGCAGCCAGCGCCAAGGCGGGGAACGGTACTTC. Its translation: CASSQRQGGERYF.

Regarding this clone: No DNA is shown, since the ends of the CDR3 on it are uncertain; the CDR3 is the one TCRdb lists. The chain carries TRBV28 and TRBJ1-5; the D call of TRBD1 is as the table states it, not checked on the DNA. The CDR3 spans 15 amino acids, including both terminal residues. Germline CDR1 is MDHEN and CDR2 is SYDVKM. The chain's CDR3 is CASILGRRMNQPQHF.

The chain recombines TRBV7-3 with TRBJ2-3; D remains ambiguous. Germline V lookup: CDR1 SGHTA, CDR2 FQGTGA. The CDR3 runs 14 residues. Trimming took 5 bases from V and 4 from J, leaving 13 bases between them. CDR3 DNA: TGTGCCAGCAGCCCTTTGTCCCAGTCAGATACGCAGTATTTT. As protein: CASSPLSQSDTQYF.

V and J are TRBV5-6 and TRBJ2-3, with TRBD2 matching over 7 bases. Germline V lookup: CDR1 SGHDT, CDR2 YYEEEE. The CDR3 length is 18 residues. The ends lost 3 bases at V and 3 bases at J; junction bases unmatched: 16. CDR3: CASSSRLGHAAGTDTQYF. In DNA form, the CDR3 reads TGTGCCAGCAGCTCCCGCCTAGGACACGCAGCGGGGACAGATACGCAGTATTTT.

The CDR3 coding sequence is TGTGCCAGCAGCGTGGGGAAGACTAGCGGGAGGGTCGGGGAGCTGTTTTTT. It is translated as CASSVGKTSGRVGELFF. The gene calls are TRBV9 and TRBJ2-2; 14 bases map to TRBD2. The ends lost 2 bases at V and 7 bases at J; junction bases unmatched: 7. The CDR3 is 17 residues long. Germline-derived CDR1 and CDR2 are SGDLS and YYNGEE.

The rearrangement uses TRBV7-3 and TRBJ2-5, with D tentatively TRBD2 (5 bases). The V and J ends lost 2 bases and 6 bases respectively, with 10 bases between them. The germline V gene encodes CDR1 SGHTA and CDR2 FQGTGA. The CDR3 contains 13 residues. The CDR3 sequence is CASSLRREQTQYF. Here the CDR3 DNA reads TGTGCCAGCAGCTTACGCCGGGAACAGACCCAGTACTTC.

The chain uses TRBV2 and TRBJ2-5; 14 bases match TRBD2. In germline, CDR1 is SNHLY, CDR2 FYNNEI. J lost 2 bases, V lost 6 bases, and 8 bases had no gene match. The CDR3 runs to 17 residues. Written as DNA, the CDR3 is TGTGCCAGCAGGAGACTAGCGGGAGGGCCGGTGCAAGAGACCCAGTACTTC. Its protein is CASRRLAGGPVQETQYF.

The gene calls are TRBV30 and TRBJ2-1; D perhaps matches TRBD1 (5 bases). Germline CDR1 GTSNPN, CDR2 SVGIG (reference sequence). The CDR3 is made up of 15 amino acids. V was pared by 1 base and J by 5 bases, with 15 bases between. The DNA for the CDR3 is TGTGCCTGGAGTGCCCTCGGACAAGGCCACAATGAGCAGTTCTTC. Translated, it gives CAWSALGQGHNEQFF.

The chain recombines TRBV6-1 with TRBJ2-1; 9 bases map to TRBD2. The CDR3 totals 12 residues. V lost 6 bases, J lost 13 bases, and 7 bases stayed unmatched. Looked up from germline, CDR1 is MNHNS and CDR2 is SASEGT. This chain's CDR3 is CASRAGGPHQFF. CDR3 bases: TGTGCCAGCAGGGCGGGAGGGCCACACCAGTTCTTC.

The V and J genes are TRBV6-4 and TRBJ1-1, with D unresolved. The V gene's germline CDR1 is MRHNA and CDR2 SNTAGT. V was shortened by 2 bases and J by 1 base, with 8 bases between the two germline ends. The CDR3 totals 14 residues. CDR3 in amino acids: CASSDGGQNTEAFF. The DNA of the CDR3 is TGTGCCAGCAGTGACGGAGGGCAGAACACTGAAGCTTTCTTT.

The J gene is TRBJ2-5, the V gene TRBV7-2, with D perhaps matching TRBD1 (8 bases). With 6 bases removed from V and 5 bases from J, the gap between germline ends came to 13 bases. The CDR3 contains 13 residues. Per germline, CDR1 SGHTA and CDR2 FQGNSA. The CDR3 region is CASRVQGGETQYF. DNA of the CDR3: TGTGCCAGCAGAGTACAGGGGGGGGAGACCCAGTACTTC.